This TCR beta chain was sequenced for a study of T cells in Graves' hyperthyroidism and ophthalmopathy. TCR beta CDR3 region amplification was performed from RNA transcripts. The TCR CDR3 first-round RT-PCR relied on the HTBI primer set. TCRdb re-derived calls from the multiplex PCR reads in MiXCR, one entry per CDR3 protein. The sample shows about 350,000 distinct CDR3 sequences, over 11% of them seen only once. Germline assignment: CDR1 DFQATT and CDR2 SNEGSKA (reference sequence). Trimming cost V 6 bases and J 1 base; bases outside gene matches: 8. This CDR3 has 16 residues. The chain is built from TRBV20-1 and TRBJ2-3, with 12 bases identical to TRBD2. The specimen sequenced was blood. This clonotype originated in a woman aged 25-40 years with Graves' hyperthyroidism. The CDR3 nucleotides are TGCAGTGCAGACCACCGACTAGCGGGGGGCACAGATACGCAGTATTTT. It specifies CSADHRLAGGTDTQYF.